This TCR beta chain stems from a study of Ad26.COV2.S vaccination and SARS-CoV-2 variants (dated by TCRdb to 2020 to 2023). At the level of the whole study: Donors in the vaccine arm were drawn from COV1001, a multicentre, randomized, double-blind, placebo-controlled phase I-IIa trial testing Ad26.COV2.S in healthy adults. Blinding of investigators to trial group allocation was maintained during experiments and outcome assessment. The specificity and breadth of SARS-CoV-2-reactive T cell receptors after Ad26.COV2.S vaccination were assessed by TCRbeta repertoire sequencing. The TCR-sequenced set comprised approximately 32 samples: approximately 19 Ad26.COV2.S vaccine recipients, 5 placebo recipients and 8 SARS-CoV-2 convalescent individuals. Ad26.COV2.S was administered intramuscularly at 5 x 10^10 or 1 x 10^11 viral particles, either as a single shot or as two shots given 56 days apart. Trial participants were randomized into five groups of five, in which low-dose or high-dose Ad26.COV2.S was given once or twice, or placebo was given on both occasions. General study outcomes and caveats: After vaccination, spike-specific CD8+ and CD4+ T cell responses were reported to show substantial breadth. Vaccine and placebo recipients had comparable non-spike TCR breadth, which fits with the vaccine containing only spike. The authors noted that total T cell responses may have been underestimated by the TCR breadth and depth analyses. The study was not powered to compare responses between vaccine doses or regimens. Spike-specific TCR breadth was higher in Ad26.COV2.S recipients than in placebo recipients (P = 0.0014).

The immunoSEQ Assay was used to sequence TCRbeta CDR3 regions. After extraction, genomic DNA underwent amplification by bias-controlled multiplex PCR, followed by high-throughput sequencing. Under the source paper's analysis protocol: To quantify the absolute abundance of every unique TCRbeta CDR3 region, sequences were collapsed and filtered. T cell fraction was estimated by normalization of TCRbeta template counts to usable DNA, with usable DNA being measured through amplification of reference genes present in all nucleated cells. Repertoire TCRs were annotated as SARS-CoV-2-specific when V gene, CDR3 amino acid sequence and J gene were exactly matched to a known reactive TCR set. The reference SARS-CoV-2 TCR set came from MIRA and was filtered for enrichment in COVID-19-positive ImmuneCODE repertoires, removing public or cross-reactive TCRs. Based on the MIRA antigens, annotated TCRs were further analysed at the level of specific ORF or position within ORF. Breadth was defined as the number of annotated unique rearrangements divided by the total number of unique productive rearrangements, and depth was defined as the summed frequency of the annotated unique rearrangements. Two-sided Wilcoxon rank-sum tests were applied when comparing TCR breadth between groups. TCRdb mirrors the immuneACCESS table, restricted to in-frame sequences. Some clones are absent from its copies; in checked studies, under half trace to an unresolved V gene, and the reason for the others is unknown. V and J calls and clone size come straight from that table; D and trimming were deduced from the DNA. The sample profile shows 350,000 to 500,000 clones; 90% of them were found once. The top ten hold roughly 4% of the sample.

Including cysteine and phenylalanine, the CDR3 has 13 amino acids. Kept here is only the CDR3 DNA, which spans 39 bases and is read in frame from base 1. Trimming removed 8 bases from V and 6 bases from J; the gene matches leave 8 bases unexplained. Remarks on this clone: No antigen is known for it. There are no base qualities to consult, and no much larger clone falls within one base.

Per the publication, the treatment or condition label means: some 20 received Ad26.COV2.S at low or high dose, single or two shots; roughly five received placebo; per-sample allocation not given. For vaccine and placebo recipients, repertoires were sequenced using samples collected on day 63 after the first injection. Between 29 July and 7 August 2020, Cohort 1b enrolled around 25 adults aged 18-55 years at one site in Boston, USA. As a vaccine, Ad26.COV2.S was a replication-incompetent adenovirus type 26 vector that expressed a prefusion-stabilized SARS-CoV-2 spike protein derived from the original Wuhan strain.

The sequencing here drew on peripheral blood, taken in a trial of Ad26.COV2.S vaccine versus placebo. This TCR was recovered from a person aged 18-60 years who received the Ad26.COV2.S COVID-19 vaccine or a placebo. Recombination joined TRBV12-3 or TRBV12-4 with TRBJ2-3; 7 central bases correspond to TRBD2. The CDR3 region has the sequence CASLGLVWDTQYF. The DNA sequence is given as TGTGCCAGCCTTGGACTAGTCTGGGATACGCAGTATTTT.